This TCR beta chain was captured in a study of OX40 agonist ivuxolimab in advanced cancers. The overall study: It was permissible to have had prior anti-PD-1, anti-PD-L1 or anti-CTLA-4 therapy, and about 40% had some.

Measured with immunoSEQ multiplex PCR; TCRdb has only the in-frame clones, and not every one. The profile shows about 37,000 clones, roughly 90% of them singletons. Whole-study findings and limits: Clonal expansion among partial responders at 0.1-3.0 mg/kg ranked near the lowest. Averaged across samples, CD8+ T cells carried more expanded clones than CD4+ did.

The sample holds a few counts of this clone. The antigen is unknown. Germline V lookup: CDR1 SGHVS, CDR2 FNYEAQ. CDR3 length equals 12 residues. Between the trimmed V and J ends, which lost 5 bases and 6 bases, there was a span of 10 bases. J is TRBJ1-1 and V is TRBV7-6, with D tentatively TRBD1 (5 bases). The sample was CD4+ or CD8+ T cells sorted from blood, taken in a trial of the OX40 agonist ivuxolimab. The sequence was collected from an adult with an advanced solid tumor such as melanoma, head and neck, liver or kidney cancer. The CDR3 protein is CASSALGAEAFF. In nucleotides, the CDR3 is TGTGCCAGCAGCGCCTTGGGGGCTGAAGCTTTCTTT. The full variable domain, its missing parts supplied by reference TRBV7-6 and TRBJ1-1, is GAGVSQSPRYKVTKRGQDVALRCDPISGHVSLYWYRQALGQGPEFLTYFNYEAQQDKSGLPNDRFSAERPEGSISTLTIQRTEQRDSAMYRCASSALGAEAFFGQGTRLTVV.